This passage covers 21 T cell receptor beta chains from one sample sequenced in a study of blood T cell repertoires in COVID-19. Method: immunoSEQ multiplex PCR; TCRdb's copy keeps in-frame clones and lacks some. Among 200,000 to 300,000 clones listed, roughly 91% were seen once. The sequenced sample was peripheral blood. Every receptor here comes from a man aged 30 to 45 with COVID-19, enrolled during active disease.

The V and J genes are TRBV25-1 and TRBJ2-1, with 9 bases fitting TRBD2. The CDR3 has 15 amino acids. Trimming cost V 2 bases and J 5 bases; bases outside gene matches: 4. Germline loops: CDR1 MGHDK, CDR2 SYGVNS. CDR3 nucleotides: TGTGCCAGCAGTGAAGCGGGGGGGCCCCACAATGAGCAGTTCTTC. This codes for CASSEAGGPHNEQFF.

This chain joins TRBV7-2 and TRBJ2-3; 12 positions agree with TRBD2. CDR1 is SGHTA, CDR2 FQGNSA, per germline. The V and J ends lost 5 bases and 7 bases, in that order; junction bases with no gene match: 16. The CDR3 consists of 18 residues. This CDR3 reads CASSHGLAGQLAVNTQYF. The CDR3 DNA sequence: TGTGCCAGCAGCCACGGACTAGCGGGGCAATTAGCGGTGAATACGCAGTATTTT.

The J gene is TRBJ2-5, the V gene TRBV5-1; 7 bases agree with TRBD2. The CDR3 contains 16 residues. Losses at the gene ends were 3 bases for V and 5 bases for J; bases not matched to a gene: 13. Germline V gene lookup returns CDR1 SGHRS and CDR2 YFSETQ. CDR3 sequence reads: CASSSQRGRLEETQYF. As DNA, the CDR3 is TGCGCCAGCAGCTCCCAGCGGGGACGGCTTGAGGAGACCCAGTACTTC.

This clone was seen only a few times. This rearrangement joins TRBV19 to TRBJ1-3; maybe TRBD1 (5 bases). Germline lookup yields CDR1 LNHDA and CDR2 SQIVND (reference sequence). This CDR3 has 16 amino acids. The V and J ends lost 5 bases and 0 bases respectively, with 14 bases between them. For the CDR3, the DNA is TGTGCCAGTAGTGCCCGACAGCTATACTCTGGAAACACCATATATTTT. The encoded protein is CASSARQLYSGNTIYF.

The chain recombines TRBV6-6 with TRBJ1-2, with D possibly TRBD1 on 6 matching bases. Per the germline V gene, CDR1 is MNHNY and CDR2 is SVGAGI (reference sequence). With 6 bases removed from V and 2 bases from J, the gap between germline ends came to 13 bases. The CDR3 consists of 14 residues. CDR3 bases: TGTGCCAGCAGAGGAAGGGGGGGAAACTATGGCTACACCTTC. This encodes CASRGRGGNYGYTF.

The rearrangement links TRBV13 to TRBJ1-5; D unresolved. CDR1 PRHDT and CDR2 FYEKMQ come from the germline V gene (reference sequence). This CDR3 region has 15 residues. V lost 6 bases and J 0 bases, leaving 12 bases between the germline ends. The CDR3 bases are TGTGCCAGCAGTATTGAGGGAGGTAGCAATCAGCCCCAGCATTTT. Encoded protein: CASSIEGGSNQPQHF.

The rearrangement links TRBV19 to TRBJ2-1; 9 nucleotides agree with TRBD1. Germline CDR1 LNHDA, CDR2 SQIVND (reference sequence). The CDR3 sequence is 14 residues long. V lost 4 bases and J lost 8; bases outside the gene matches: 6. CDR3 nucleotides: TGTGCCAGTAGTAGGGGACAGGGTGTCGATGAGCAGTTCTTC. This sequence encodes CASSRGQGVDEQFF.

J is TRBJ2-1 and V is TRBV7-9; the D is unclear. Germline CDR1 reads SEHNR; CDR2 reads FQNEAQ (reference sequence). The CDR3 totals 19 residues. V was pared by 5 bases and J by 0 bases, with 23 bases between. The CDR3 sequence is CASSHAGIDTASSYNEQFF. The CDR3 DNA reads TGTGCCAGCAGCCACGCAGGCATTGATACAGCCAGCTCCTACAATGAGCAGTTCTTC.

The chain carries TRBV15 and TRBJ1-2; 9 bases align to TRBD1. V lost 1 base to trimming and J lost 5 bases; unmatched junction nucleotides: 8. The CDR3 contains 16 residues. Germline V gene data show CDR1 as LNHNV and CDR2 as YYDKDF (reference sequence). The CDR3 region has the DNA TGTGCCACCAGCAGAGCAGGACAGGGGACGACTTATGGCTACACCTTC. It is translated as CATSRAGQGTTYGYTF.

The J gene is TRBJ2-4, the V gene TRBV11-3; 9 bases line up with TRBD1. With V trimmed by 0 bases and J by 1 base, 10 bases remained unmatched. This CDR3 comprises 19 residues. Germline CDR1 and CDR2: SGHNT and YENEEA. For the CDR3, the DNA is TGTGCCAGCAGCTTAGAACCGGGACAGGGTCGGGAGGCCAAAAACATTCAGTACTTC. The encoded protein is CASSLEPGQGREAKNIQYF.

The V gene is TRBV6-5, the J gene TRBJ2-7; D uncertain. CDR1 MNHEY and CDR2 SVGAGI come from the germline V gene. Trimming stripped 2 bases from V and 4 bases from J, with 9 bases between. The CDR3 contains 13 residues. Here the CDR3 DNA reads TGTGCCAGCAGTTACAACAGCAAGTACGAGCAGTACTTC. Translating gives CASSYNSKYEQYF.

V usage is TRBV12-3 or TRBV12-4 and J usage is TRBJ1-2; D ambiguous. Trimming shortened V by 3 bases and J by 8 bases, and 10 bases separated the two germline ends. The length of the CDR3 is 12 residues. The CDR3 DNA reads as TGTGCCAGCAGTTTTATGGGGAGCGGCTACACCTTC. Translating gives CASSFMGSGYTF.

V is TRBV7-9 and J is TRBJ1-2; the D gene is possibly TRBD1 (6 bases). The CDR3 is 15 residues long. The V gene's germline CDR1 is SEHNR and CDR2 FQNEAQ (reference sequence). Trimming took off 5 bases at V and 4 bases at J, with 17 bases between the two ends. The CDR3 DNA reads TGTGCCAGCAGCCTCCGGGGGGGCGCTCCCTATGGCTACACCTTC. It codes for CASSLRGGAPYGYTF.

The chain joins TRBV18 to TRBJ2-1, with 10 bases fitting TRBD2. Germline V lookup: CDR1 KGHSH, CDR2 LQKENI. This CDR3 has 14 residues. V was clipped by 3 bases and J by 7 bases; unmatched bases: 3. The DNA of the CDR3 is TGTGCCAGCTCACCCGGGACTAGCGTTAATGAGCAGTTCTTC. Translation: CASSPGTSVNEQFF.

The chain is built from TRBV7-3 and TRBJ2-3, with D perhaps TRBD1 (6 bases). The V and J ends lost 5 bases and 2 bases respectively, with 11 bases between them. The CDR3 contains 14 residues. Germline V lookup: CDR1 SGHTA, CDR2 FQGTGA. The CDR3 here is CASSRTGNTDTQYF. The CDR3 DNA follows: TGTGCCAGCAGCCGCACAGGGAACACAGATACGCAGTATTTT.

The rearrangement uses TRBV5-1 and TRBJ1-1, with no clear D. V lost 0 bases, J lost 2 bases, and 8 bases lay in between. The CDR3 runs to 14 residues. The V gene's germline CDR1 is SGHRS and CDR2 YFSETQ. The CDR3 DNA follows: TGCGCCAGCAGCTTGGCCGCCCTAAACACTGAAGCTTTCTTT. It encodes CASSLAALNTEAFF.

V usage is TRBV10-2 and J usage is TRBJ1-2, with 11 bases identical to TRBD1. Germline CDR1 is WSHSY and CDR2 is SAAADI. V lost 2 bases and J lost 4; bases outside the gene matches: 9. The length of the CDR3 is 17 residues. CDR3 in amino acids: CASSEPARTGGIYGYTF. CDR3 nucleotides: TGCGCCAGCAGTGAGCCAGCCAGGACAGGGGGCATCTATGGCTACACCTTC.

The rearrangement uses TRBV29-1 and TRBJ1-1, with unresolved D. This CDR3 has 12 amino acids. Germline lookup yields CDR1 SQVTM and CDR2 ANQGSEA. V dropped 4 bases and J dropped 7 bases, with 13 bases sitting between them. CDR3 nucleotide sequence: TGCAGCGTTGGCGAAGGATCGGGTGAAGCTTTCTTT. It translates to CSVGEGSGEAFF.

This clone appeared a single time. The J gene is TRBJ1-1, the V gene TRBV5-1, with 7 bases that match TRBD1. Germline V gene sequence: CDR1 SGHRS, CDR2 YFSETQ. With 4 bases clipped from V and 3 bases from J, the junction kept 3 bases outside the gene matches. The CDR3 length is 13 residues. CDR3 DNA: TGCGCCAGCAGCCCGGGACAGTACACTGAAGCTTTCTTT. Protein sequence: CASSPGQYTEAFF. The full variable domain, with the rest looked up from reference TRBV5-1 and TRBJ1-1, is KAGVTQTPRYLIKTRGQQVTLSCSPISGHRSVSWYQQTPGQGLQFLFEYFSETQRNKGNFPGRFSGRQFSNSRSEMNVSTLELGDSALYLCASSPGQYTEAFFGQGTRLTVV.

The chain is built from TRBV3-1 (or the pseudogene TRBV3-2) and TRBJ2-7; 8 bases fit TRBD2. The length of the CDR3 is 15 residues. Trimming removed 3 bases from V and 7 bases from J; junction bases left unmatched: 11. The germline gives CDR1 LGHDT, CDR2 YNNKEL (reference sequence). The DNA for the CDR3 is TGTGCCAGCAGCCAGACTCGGGGGGGCCGGGGGGAGCAGTACTTC. This sequence encodes CASSQTRGGRGEQYF.

CDR3 residues: CASSFRLAGGGDTQYF. DNA of the CDR3: TGTGCCAGCAGCTTCCGTCTAGCGGGGGGCGGAGATACGCAGTATTTT. The chain has TRBV5-4 and TRBJ2-3, with TRBD2 matching 11 bases. Germline CDR1 reads SGHNT; CDR2 reads YYREEE (reference sequence). V gave up 2 bases and J gave up 5 bases; unmatched junction bases: 7. This CDR3 contains 16 residues.